The next 32 T cell receptor beta chains were all read from a single sample in a study of Ad26.COV2.S vaccination and SARS-CoV-2 variants. Treatment indicated: some 20 received Ad26.COV2.S at low or high dose, single or two shots; 5 received placebo; per-sample allocation not given. Following the first vaccine or placebo injection, samples were taken on day 63. Here immunoSEQ multiplex PCR was the method, and the copy in TCRdb shows in-frame clones only, minus some. The sample holds around 400,000 clones, about 88% seen once. This sample comprised peripheral blood, obtained in a trial of Ad26.COV2.S vaccine versus placebo. The receptors shown here come from a person between 18 and 59 years old who received the Ad26.COV2.S COVID-19 vaccine or a placebo.

This clone has just one count. This sample also contains other DNA sequences that code for the same CDR3. V and J are TRBV28 and TRBJ2-7; no definite D call. Germline CDR1 and CDR2: MDHEN and SYDVKM. Trimming removed 5 bases from V and 2 bases from J, with 4 bases in between. The CDR3 contains 11 residues. The CDR3 nucleotides read TGTGCCAGCAGTCCGGCCTACGAGCAGTACTTC. Its translation: CASSPAYEQYF.

The gene calls are TRBV25-1 and TRBJ2-2; D could derive from TRBD1 or TRBD2 (6 bases each). Germline V lookup: CDR1 MGHDK, CDR2 SYGVNS. V lost 6 bases and J lost 1, with 12 bases in between. This CDR3 contains 15 residues. CDR3 in amino acids: CASSGGDMNTGELFF. The CDR3, as DNA: TGTGCCAGCAGCGGAGGGGACATGAACACCGGGGAGCTGTTTTTT.

Notes on this clone: In the same sample, other DNA sequences code for this CDR3. The chain carries TRBV28 and TRBJ1-1; possible D gene TRBD1, 5 bases. The V end was cut by 6 bases, the J end by 4 bases, with 12 bases between. CDR1 and CDR2 from the germline V gene are MDHEN and SYDVKM. CDR3 length: 13 amino acids. CDR3 sequence (DNA): TGTGCCAGCAGCGGGACCTGGGGCACTGAAGCTTTCTTT. Protein product: CASSGTWGTEAFF.

The genes are TRBV27 and TRBJ1-1; 7 positions match TRBD1. Losses at the gene ends were 2 bases for V and 1 base for J; bases not matched to a gene: 4. The CDR3 spans 15 residues. Per germline, CDR1 MNHEY and CDR2 SMNVEV (reference sequence). The CDR3 DNA is TGTGCCAGCAGTTTAATGGGGACAGCGAACACTGAAGCTTTCTTT. It yields the protein CASSLMGTANTEAFF.

The V and J genes are TRBV30 and TRBJ2-1, with 9 bases that match TRBD2. The CDR3 length is 12 residues. The germline gives CDR1 GTSNPN, CDR2 SVGIG (reference sequence). The J segment lost 7 bases and the V segment lost 5 bases, leaving 3 bases of the junction unmatched. CDR3: CAWGLAKNEQFF. The CDR3 coding sequence is TGTGCCTGGGGACTAGCGAAAAATGAGCAGTTCTTC.

Ten or more counts support this clone. The rearrangement joins TRBV19 to TRBJ2-7; 7 positions agree with TRBD1. This CDR3 is 14 amino acids long. J lost 2 bases, V lost 1 base, and 2 bases had no gene match. Germline CDR1 LNHDA, CDR2 SQIVND (reference sequence). In DNA, the CDR3 is TGTGCCAGTAGTATAGGAGGGACAGCCTACGAGCAGTACTTC. It codes for CASSIGGTAYEQYF.

The chain uses TRBV28 and TRBJ1-1; D ambiguous. The CDR3 is 13 residues long. In germline, CDR1 is MDHEN, CDR2 SYDVKM. Trimming stripped 6 bases from V and 4 bases from J, with 12 bases between. The CDR3 nucleotides read TGTGCCAGCAGGACCCCGGTGGTCACTGAAGCTTTCTTT. Translated: CASRTPVVTEAFF.

Only a few counts were recorded for this clone. The rearrangement links TRBV19 to TRBJ2-7; tentatively, D is TRBD2 (6 bases). CDR1 and CDR2 (germline): LNHDA, SQIVND (reference sequence). The V end was cut by 8 bases, the J end by 3 bases, with 20 bases between. The CDR3 is made up of 15 amino acids. This chain's CDR3 is CASSRDDSGVYEQYF. In DNA form, the CDR3 reads TGTGCCAGTTCAAGGGACGATAGCGGCGTCTACGAGCAGTACTTC.

The gene calls are TRBV7-6 and TRBJ2-3; 14 nucleotides align to TRBD2. V trimming: 5 bases; J trimming: 4 bases; junction bases outside the gene matches: 5. The V gene's germline CDR1 is SGHVS and CDR2 FNYEAQ. The CDR3 has 16 residues. CDR3 amino acids: CASSPGLAGDSDTQYF. The CDR3 nucleotides read TGTGCCAGCAGCCCGGGACTAGCGGGAGATTCAGATACGCAGTATTTT.

The V call is TRBV6-5, the J call TRBJ2-7; tentatively, D is TRBD2 (6 bases). Germline CDR1 is MNHEY and CDR2 is SVGAGI. V lost 0 bases, J lost 6 bases, and 15 bases lay in between. The CDR3 runs to 15 residues. CDR3 in amino acids: CASSYSMGRYGEQYF. The CDR3, as DNA: TGTGCCAGCAGTTACTCGATGGGGAGGTACGGCGAGCAGTACTTC.

Notes on this clone: One end of the junction does not line up with germline, which may come from a read error. The chain joins TRBV6-8 to TRBJ2-2; D possibly corresponds to TRBD2 (5 bases). The CDR3 runs 15 residues. Germline V gives CDR1 MNHGY, CDR2 SAAAGT. Here the CDR3 reads CASRPHTLGCRGAVF. As DNA, the CDR3 is TGTGCCAGCAGGCCCCACACCTTGGGATGCCGGGGAGCTGTTTTT.

The CDR3 region is CASTIQRIAKNIQYF. Here the CDR3 DNA reads TGTGCCAGCACTATCCAGCGTATAGCCAAAAACATTCAGTACTTC. The chain links TRBV2 to TRBJ2-4, with D unclear. Germline V gene lookup returns CDR1 SNHLY and CDR2 FYNNEI. Trimming removed 7 bases at V and 0 bases at J, with 13 bases between. This CDR3 contains 15 residues.

There are a few counts of this clone. The chain joins TRBV30 to TRBJ1-4; TRBD1 might be the D (5 bases). CDR1 is GTSNPN and CDR2 is SVGIG in the germline V gene (reference sequence). The CDR3 is 12 amino acids. Trimming took off 3 bases at V and 4 bases at J, with 6 bases between the two ends. This chain's CDR3 is CAWSDSNEKLFF. The CDR3, as DNA: TGTGCCTGGAGCGACAGTAATGAAAAACTGTTTTTT.

The J gene is TRBJ1-2, the V gene TRBV23-1, with 7 bases fitting TRBD1. TRBV23-1 is noted as an ORF with a role that remains uncertain. This CDR3 spans 17 amino acids. V shed 0 bases and J 4 bases; nucleotides not matched to a gene: 11. The CDR3 coding sequence is TGCGCCAGCAGTCAATCGAAAGACAGGGCTCTCTCCTATGGCTACACCTTC. Amino acids: CASSQSKDRALSYGYTF.

The chain combines TRBV5-4 with TRBJ2-7; D may be TRBD2 (6 bases). Germline-derived CDR1 and CDR2 are SGHNT and YYREEE (reference sequence). The CDR3 is made up of 16 amino acids. The germline V and J ends were trimmed by 4 bases and 4 bases, with 21 bases remaining between them. CDR3 loop: CASSPGPGSRVYEQYF. CDR3 DNA sequence: TGTGCCAGCAGCCCGGGTCCCGGGAGTAGGGTTTACGAGCAGTACTTC. The whole variable domain, remainder taken from reference TRBV5-4 and TRBJ2-7, is ETGVTQSPTHLIKTRGQQVTLRCSSQSGHNTVSWYQQALGQGPQFIFQYYREEENGRGNFPPRFSGLQFPNYSSELNVNALELDDSALYLCASSPGPGSRVYEQYFGPGTRLTVT.

This clone was seen just once. The V call is TRBV19, the J call TRBJ2-1, with a weak D call TRBD2 (5 bases). CDR1 and CDR2 from the germline V gene are LNHDA and SQIVND (reference sequence). There are 15 residues in the CDR3. Trimming cost V 3 bases and J 8 bases, with 17 bases left between them. CDR3: CASSMGSSLGDEQFF. In nucleotides, the CDR3 is TGTGCCAGTAGTATGGGGAGCAGCCTTGGGGATGAGCAGTTCTTC.

This chain joins TRBV11-2 and TRBJ1-1; D might be TRBD1 (6 bases). V lost 5 bases to trimming and J lost 6 bases, with 19 bases between them. The germline CDR1 and CDR2 sequences are SGHAT and FQNNGV. The CDR3 runs 15 residues. CDR3 loop: CASSVSQGRRAEAFF. DNA for the CDR3: TGTGCCAGCAGCGTCAGCCAGGGGCGAAGGGCTGAAGCTTTCTTT.

V is TRBV18 and J is TRBJ2-5, with D perhaps matching TRBD1 (6 bases). Trimming pared 1 base from V and 5 bases from J, leaving 11 bases between. CDR1 KGHSH and CDR2 LQKENI come from the germline V gene. The CDR3 extends over 14 amino acids. DNA of the CDR3: TGTGCCAGCTCACCACTCGGACAGTCGGAGACCCAGTACTTC. It translates to CASSPLGQSETQYF.

V is TRBV5-1 and J is TRBJ2-1; TRBD2 is a possible D gene (6 bases). The CDR3 contains 14 residues. CDR1 is SGHRS, CDR2 YFSETQ, per germline. V was clipped by 1 base and J by 2 bases, with 7 bases between them. The DNA of the CDR3 is TGCGCCAGCAGCTTGTGGGGGGCCTACAATGAGCAGTTCTTC. Protein sequence: CASSLWGAYNEQFF.

The chain couples TRBV6-5 to TRBJ2-7; the D call may be TRBD1 or TRBD2 (5 bases each). The CDR3 loop spans 13 amino acids. From germline, CDR1 is MNHEY and CDR2 SVGAGI. The ends were cut back, 2 bases at V and 2 bases at J, with 7 bases in the middle. Here the CDR3 DNA reads TGTGCCAGCAGTTACGGGGGAACCTACGAGCAGTACTTC. Amino acids: CASSYGGTYEQYF.

The rearrangement links TRBV9 to TRBJ2-3; 10 nucleotides line up with TRBD2. Germline loops: CDR1 SGDLS, CDR2 YYNGEE. The length of the CDR3 is 19 residues. The V and J ends lost 0 bases and 2 bases, in that order; junction bases with no gene match: 12. The CDR3 region has the DNA TGTGCCAGCAGCGTAGAGTACTTCGGTGGACTAGCGGTCACAGATACGCAGTATTTT. Its translation: CASSVEYFGGLAVTDTQYF.

V usage is TRBV5-6 and J usage is TRBJ1-5; D ambiguous. V lost 4 bases and J lost 0, with 8 bases in between. Germline CDR1 reads SGHDT; CDR2 reads YYEEEE. The CDR3 has 14 amino acids. CDR3 loop: CASSPNYSNQPQHF. The CDR3 bases are TGTGCCAGCAGCCCCAATTATAGCAATCAGCCCCAGCATTTT.

This clone has only a few counts. V is TRBV29-1 and J is TRBJ2-1; 7 bases fit TRBD2. The V segment lost 5 bases and the J segment 7 bases; nucleotides outside the gene matches: 14. Germline V gene sequence: CDR1 SQVTM, CDR2 ANQGSEA. There are 15 residues in the CDR3. The DNA of the CDR3 is TGCAGCGTTCCCAGGGCTAGCGGACCCAGGAATGAGCAGTTCTTC. Amino acids: CSVPRASGPRNEQFF.

The chain links TRBV28 to TRBJ2-3, with D perhaps matching TRBD2 (6 bases). The V gene lost 3 bases and the J gene lost 1 base, with 23 bases spanning the gap. The CDR3 spans 19 residues. CDR1 MDHEN and CDR2 SYDVKM come from the germline V gene. CDR3 coding DNA: TGTGCCAGCAGTTTTCCCTCCCGGGGAGCCGGAGGGGGCACAGATACGCAGTATTTT. It is translated as CASSFPSRGAGGGTDTQYF.

This clone showed up just once. The gene calls are TRBV18 and TRBJ2-1; D is unresolved. Germline V gene lookup returns CDR1 KGHSH and CDR2 LQKENI. This CDR3 is built from 13 residues. V was pared by 2 bases and J by 9 bases, with 11 bases between. The CDR3 region has the DNA TGTGCCAGCTCACCATTGGGGTTTGGTGAGCAGTTCTTC. Translated: CASSPLGFGEQFF.

V gene TRBV7-8 combines with J gene TRBJ2-7; weak D call: TRBD1 (6 bases). V gave up 5 bases and J gave up 1 base, with 15 bases separating them. Per the germline V gene, CDR1 is SGHVS and CDR2 is FQNEAQ. The CDR3 spans 15 residues. CDR3 residues: CASSLNEGQSYEQYF. The CDR3 nucleotides read TGTGCCAGCAGCCTCAACGAAGGACAGTCCTACGAGCAGTACTTC.

The CDR3 coding sequence is TGTGCCAGCAGTTTGTTCCTGGGGCGGTCCTACGAGCAGTACTTC. Translating it yields CASSLFLGRSYEQYF. The V gene is TRBV6-2 or TRBV6-3, the J gene TRBJ2-7; D possibly corresponds to TRBD1 (5 bases). This CDR3 comprises 15 residues. With 4 bases removed from V and 1 base from J, the gap between germline ends came to 14 bases. The germline gives CDR1 MNHEY, CDR2 SVGEGT.

CDR3: CASSPWTEGTDTQYF. CDR3 nucleotides: TGTGCCAGCAGCCCTTGGACCGAGGGCACAGATACGCAGTATTTT. The V and J genes are TRBV11-2 and TRBJ2-3; D ambiguous. The CDR3 consists of 15 residues. Germline CDR1 and CDR2: SGHAT and FQNNGV. The germline V and J ends were trimmed by 5 bases and 1 base, with 13 bases remaining between them. The complete variable domain, with remaining parts taken from reference TRBV11-2 and TRBJ2-3, reads EAGVAQSPRYKIIEKRQSVAFWCNPISGHATLYWYQQILGQGPKLLIQFQNNGVVDDSQLPKDRFSAERLKGVDSTLKIQPAKLEDSAVYLCASSPWTEGTDTQYFGPGTRLTVL.

This clone appeared many times. V usage is TRBV21-1 and J usage is TRBJ1-5; the tabulated D call, TRBD1, remains unverified against the DNA. TRBV21-1 represents a pseudogene. This CDR3 has 15 amino acids. The CDR3 DNA reads TGTGCCAGCAGCAAAGTTAACAGGGAAGGACAGCCCCAGCATTTT. Its protein product is CASSKVNREGQPQHF.

V is TRBV19 and J is TRBJ1-2; D perhaps matches TRBD1 (6 bases). Germline values: CDR1 LNHDA, CDR2 SQIVND (reference sequence). The CDR3 contains 13 residues. The V gene lost 7 bases and the J gene lost 0 bases, with 9 bases spanning the gap. The DNA of the CDR3 is TGTGCCAGTAAGGGGGGCGCTAACTATGGCTACACCTTC. It codes for CASKGGANYGYTF.

V is TRBV3-1 (or the pseudogene TRBV3-2) and J is TRBJ2-3; D remains unclear. The CDR3 totals 13 residues. Trimming removed 5 bases from V and 5 bases from J, with 11 bases in between. CDR1 and CDR2 from the germline V gene are LGHDT and YNNKEL (reference sequence). CDR3 loop: CASSAHWKDTQYF. The CDR3 DNA reads as TGTGCCAGCAGCGCCCACTGGAAAGATACGCAGTATTTT.

The V call is TRBV5-6, the J call TRBJ2-7; D gene ambiguous. Germline V gives CDR1 SGHDT, CDR2 YYEEEE. The CDR3 extends over 12 amino acids. V was trimmed by 0 bases and J by 6 bases, leaving 7 bases between them. This chain's CDR3 is CASSLGQIEQYF. The CDR3 DNA is TGTGCCAGCAGCTTGGGACAAATCGAGCAGTACTTC.